A selection of T cell receptor beta chains follows, all from one sample in a study of long-term antiretroviral therapy in people with HIV. Data came from immunoSEQ multiplex PCR; TCRdb stores just in-frame clones and leaves some out. The repertoire holds about 39,000 clones, approximately 80% seen once, with approximately 6.1% in the top ten. The sample consisted of unsorted PBMCs, taken 0.6 years after starting antiretroviral therapy. These receptors were obtained from a young man with HIV. Both conserved end residues are part of each CDR3. The order of the fields is V gene, J gene, clone size, D gene, CDR3 protein, CDR3 DNA. The D gene is left open where the match is weak. Size values are once, few and many counts, or a class for expanded clones, and some rows have none.

V: TRBV11-2; J: TRBJ2-3; size: -; D: -; CDR3: CASSSGSDTQYF; DNA: TGTGCCAGCAGCTCGGGGTCAGATACGCAGTATTTT
V: TRBV7-3; J: TRBJ2-2; size: -; D: -; CDR3: CASSPTVTGTGELFF; DNA: TGTGCCAGCAGCCCTACCGTCACAGGGACCGGGGAGCTGTTTTTT
V: TRBV7-9; J: TRBJ2-2; size: -; D: -; CDR3: CASSFNLYAGELFF; DNA: TGTGCCAGCAGCTTCAATTTATATGCCGGGGAGCTGTTTTTT
V: TRBV7-9; J: TRBJ2-7; size: once; D: TRBD2; CDR3: CASSSRSGRGNEQYF; DNA: TGTGCCAGCAGCTCCCGTAGCGGGAGGGGTAACGAGCAGTACTTC
V: TRBV18; J: TRBJ2-1; size: -; D: TRBD2; CDR3: CASSPSPPGGLANEQFF; DNA: TGTGCCAGCTCACCATCCCCTCCGGGAGGGCTCGCCAATGAGCAGTTCTTC
V: TRBV19; J: TRBJ2-2; size: -; D: -; CDR3: CASSILGQNTGELFF; DNA: TGTGCCAGTAGTATCTTGGGACAGAACACCGGGGAGCTGTTTTTT
V: TRBV4-3; J: TRBJ1-2; size: -; D: -; CDR3: CASSQDMGRGGMIYYGYTF; DNA: TGCGCCAGCAGCCAAGACATGGGACGTGGCGGCATGATCTACTATGGCTACACCTTC
V: TRBV6-5; J: TRBJ1-2; size: few; D: -; CDR3: CASMGSNYGYTF; DNA: TGTGCCAGCATGGGATCCAACTATGGCTACACCTTC
V: TRBV14; J: TRBJ2-7; size: -; D: -; CDR3: CASSQNSLEQYF; DNA: TGTGCCAGCAGCCAGAACAGTCTCGAGCAGTACTTC
V: TRBV5-1; J: TRBJ2-3; size: -; D: -; CDR3: CASTREGDTQYF; DNA: TGCGCCAGCACCCGAGAGGGAGATACGCAGTATTTT
V: TRBV4-3; J: TRBJ2-6; size: -; D: -; CDR3: CASSQGVSGANVLTF; DNA: TGCGCCAGCAGCCAAGGCGTCTCTGGGGCCAACGTCCTGACTTTC
V: TRBV9; J: TRBJ2-3; size: -; D: -; CDR3: CASSASYTQYF; DNA: TGTGCCAGCAGCGCAAGTTATACGCAGTATTTT
V: TRBV6-5; J: TRBJ1-1; size: -; D: TRBD1; CDR3: CASSYGTGVAEAFF; DNA: TGTGCCAGCAGTTACGGGACAGGGGTTGCTGAAGCTTTCTTT
V: TRBV30; J: TRBJ2-1; size: -; D: -; CDR3: CAWSVRNEQFF; DNA: TGTGCCTGGAGTGTACGCAATGAGCAGTTCTTC
V: TRBV28; J: TRBJ2-7; size: -; D: -; CDR3: CASSPGGSSYEQYF; DNA: TGTGCCAGCAGTCCGGGGGGCAGCTCCTACGAGCAGTACTTC
V: TRBV2; J: TRBJ2-1; size: -; D: TRBD2; CDR3: CASSFGLAGESYNEQFF; DNA: TGTGCCAGCAGCTTCGGACTAGCGGGAGAATCCTACAATGAGCAGTTCTTC
V: TRBV5-1; J: TRBJ2-3; size: -; D: -; CDR3: CASSPGSLSTDTQYF; DNA: TGCGCCAGCAGCCCCGGTTCGTTATCCACAGATACGCAGTATTTT
V: TRBV2; J: TRBJ1-5; size: once; D: TRBD1; CDR3: CASRADRGTYQPQHF; DNA: TGTGCCAGCAGAGCAGACAGGGGGACCTATCAGCCCCAGCATTTT
V: TRBV7-3; J: TRBJ2-6; size: -; D: -; CDR3: CASSYSGANVLTF; DNA: TGTGCCAGCAGCTACTCTGGGGCCAACGTCCTGACTTTC
V: TRBV29-1; J: TRBJ2-7; size: -; D: -; CDR3: CSVEVGSYGVQYF; DNA: TGCAGCGTTGAGGTCGGGAGCTATGGGGTGCAGTACTTC
V: TRBV2; J: TRBJ2-2; size: few; D: TRBD2; CDR3: CASSEPSGRVTGELFF; DNA: TGTGCCAGCAGTGAGCCTAGCGGGAGGGTCACCGGGGAGCTGTTTTTT
V: TRBV27; J: TRBJ1-2; size: -; D: TRBD1; CDR3: CASSLSGRGGYYGYTF; DNA: TGTGCCAGCAGTTTAAGTGGCAGGGGGGGTTACTATGGCTACACCTTC
V: TRBV28; J: TRBJ2-7; size: -; D: -; CDR3: CASSLAPVGEEQYF; DNA: TGTGCCAGCAGTTTGGCTCCAGTAGGGGAAGAGCAGTACTTC
V: TRBV19; J: TRBJ2-2; size: -; D: -; CDR3: CASSIDNTGELFF; DNA: TGTGCCAGTAGTATTGATAACACCGGGGAGCTGTTTTTT
V: TRBV19; J: TRBJ1-4; size: -; D: -; CDR3: CASSILMTGNEKLFF; DNA: TGTGCCAGTAGTATATTAATGACAGGCAATGAAAAACTGTTTTTT
V: TRBV28; J: TRBJ2-7; size: -; D: -; CDR3: CASSLGPSETYEQYF; DNA: TGTGCCAGCAGTTTAGGGCCTAGTGAAACCTACGAGCAGTACTTC
V: TRBV5-5; J: TRBJ2-7; size: -; D: -; CDR3: CASSPGFDYEQYF; DNA: TGTGCCAGCAGCCCCGGGTTCGACTACGAGCAGTACTTC